These T cell receptor beta chains were read from a single sample in a study of blood T cells in healthy people across ages. In TCRdb, the 5' RACE reads were re-called with MiXCR into one record per CDR3 protein. The sample lists some 920,000 distinct CDR3 sequences, roughly 50% occurring once. The specimen sequenced was blood. The receptor source for this set is an older woman in good health. CDR3s include the opening cysteine and the closing phenylalanine or tryptophan. D genes are given only for firm matches. Rows may omit the clone size; those that give it use once, few, many or a size class.

size	D	V	J	DNA	CDR3
few	.	TRBV29-1	TRBJ2-6	TGCAGCGTTGGGGGCAGCTCTGGGGCCAACGTCCTGACTTTC	CSVGGSSGANVLTF
.	TRBD2	TRBV7-9	TRBJ2-1	TGTGCCAGCAGCTCCCCGCAAGGGACTAGCGGGAAGCGGGAGAATGAGCAGTTCTTC	CASSSPQGTSGKRENEQFF
few	TRBD1	TRBV12-3/TRBV12-4	TRBJ2-2	TGTGCCAGCAGTCCGGGACAGGGCACCGGGGAGCTGTTTTTT	CASSPGQGTGELFF
.	TRBD1	TRBV7-2	TRBJ1-1	TGTGCCAGCAGCAAGACAGGGGGCCGCACTGAAGCTTTCTTT	CASSKTGGRTEAFF
.	TRBD1	TRBV14	TRBJ2-7	TGTGCCAGCAAAGGACAGGGCCCCCACGAGCAGTACTTC	CASKGQGPHEQYF
few	.	TRBV2	TRBJ2-7	TGTGCCAGCAGCGCTCGACTAGACTGGCCGTACGAGCAGTACTTC	CASSARLDWPYEQYF
few	.	TRBV10-3	TRBJ1-6	TGTGCCATCAGTGGGGCCAAGACAGCCGCTAATTCACCCCTCCACTTT	CAISGAKTAANSPLHF
.	TRBD1	TRBV28	TRBJ1-5	TGTGCCAGCAGTTCCGCTCAGGGGGTCAATCAGCCCCAGCATTTT	CASSSAQGVNQPQHF
.	.	TRBV27	TRBJ2-3	TGTGCCAGCAGTTTAGTCTTCAGCGGGTCAGATACGCAGTATTTT	CASSLVFSGSDTQYF
.	TRBD2	TRBV14	TRBJ2-3	TGTGCCAACTCCACCAGCGGGAGGATGATAGATACGCGGTATTTT	CANSTSGRMIDTRYF
.	.	TRBV3-1	TRBJ2-7	TGTGCCAGCAGCCTGGTTTTTGGGCGGACAGCCTCCTACAATGAGCAGTACTTC	CASSLVFGRTASYNEQYF
.	TRBD2	TRBV13	TRBJ2-7	TGTGCCAGCAGCTTAGAGGTCGGACTAGCGGGAGGGGATTACGAGCAGTACTTC	CASSLEVGLAGGDYEQYF
.	TRBD2	TRBV6-2/TRBV6-3	TRBJ2-5	TGTGCCAGCAGCATAGCGGGAGGAGTAGAGACCCAGTACTTC	CASSIAGGVETQYF
.	.	TRBV19	TRBJ2-2	TGTGCCAGTAGGTCCGGTTCGAACACCGGGGAGCTGTTTTTT	CASRSGSNTGELFF
few	TRBD1	TRBV4-1	TRBJ2-3	TGCGCCAGCAGCCAATTCTCGGACAGGGGGGTAGATACGCAGTATTTT	CASSQFSDRGVDTQYF
.	TRBD2	TRBV28	TRBJ2-7	TGTGCCAGCAGGGCCCGGGGGGGACGACCCTCCTACGAGCAGTACTTC	CASRARGGRPSYEQYF
.	.	TRBV27	TRBJ2-3	TGTGCCAGCAGGCGTTGGGCCAAAACGCACAGTAACACAGATACGCAGTATTTT	CASRRWAKTHSNTDTQYF
.	TRBD2	TRBV3-1	TRBJ2-7	TGTGCCAGCAGCCAAGATTGGGGGGCCGGGGGGGTCCACGAGCAGTACTTC	CASSQDWGAGGVHEQYF
.	.	TRBV5-1	TRBJ1-3	TGCGCCAGCAGCTTCTCCGGGACAACTGGAGACACCATATATTTT	CASSFSGTTGDTIYF
.	TRBD1	TRBV4-3	TRBJ1-2	TGCGCCAGCAGCCATCTTGGACAGGGGTTTGGCTACACCTTC	CASSHLGQGFGYTF
.	.	TRBV4-1	TRBJ2-3	TGCGCCAGCAGCCAAGCCCTCGACAGGAATACGCAGTATTTT	CASSQALDRNTQYF
few	TRBD2	TRBV28	TRBJ2-1	TGTGCCAGCAGTCCCCCGAGTAGCGGGAGAAAGTATGAGCAGTTCTTC	CASSPPSSGRKYEQFF
few	.	TRBV27	TRBJ2-3	TGTGCCAGCAGTTTTGCCCAACCCACAGATACGCAGTATTTT	CASSFAQPTDTQYF
once	TRBD2	TRBV7-2	TRBJ2-3	TGTGCCAGCAGCTTAGGGGGCGGGAGGGCCCTCACAGATACGCAGTATTTT	CASSLGGGRALTDTQYF
.	.	TRBV12-3/TRBV12-4	TRBJ2-4	TGTGCCAGCACTTTGGACGGAATAGCCAAAAACATTCAGTACTTC	CASTLDGIAKNIQYF
.	TRBD2	TRBV5-5	TRBJ2-4	TGTGCCAGCAGCTTGGGGCTAGCGGGAGTCCAAAACATTCAGTACTTC	CASSLGLAGVQNIQYF
few	.	TRBV7-8	TRBJ1-5	TGTGCCAGCAGCCCGACACGGCGCGTGTTTTATCAGCCCCAGCATTTT	CASSPTRRVFYQPQHF
.	TRBD2	TRBV12-3/TRBV12-4	TRBJ2-1	TGTGCCAGCAGTATCACCGGGACTAGCTCCCCTGAGCAGTTCTTC	CASSITGTSSPEQFF
once	TRBD2	TRBV5-6	TRBJ2-5	TGTGCCAGCAGCTTGAGACCGATAGCGGGGCCCTACAATGAGCAGTACTTC	CASSLRPIAGPYNEQYF
.	TRBD2	TRBV20-1	TRBJ2-1	TGCAGTGCTCCCGGGATTAGCGGGTACAATGAGCAGTTCTTC	CSAPGISGYNEQFF
few	TRBD2	TRBV4-1	TRBJ2-3	TGCGCCAGCAGCGCGCGTGGGCGGGAGATCACAGATACGCAGTATTTT	CASSARGREITDTQYF
.	TRBD1	TRBV7-9	TRBJ1-6	TGTGCCAGCAGCTTAGCGGCCGGGACAGAAGGATTCACCCTCCACTTT	CASSLAAGTEGFTLHF